This TCR beta chain was identified during a study of early T cells in non-severe SARS-CoV-2 infection. In the study overall: Sequencing of bulk RNA from unsorted whole blood was done, without chain pairing.

This clonotype was observed a few times. Its antigen is currently unknown. Overall study results and limits: The study's VDJdb matching favored anti-spike CD8 responses and missed private and CD4 specificities.

The CDR3 runs to 15 residues. Germline values: CDR1 LGHNT, CDR2 FRNRAP. V was pared by 6 bases and J by 2 bases, with 15 bases between. Attachment of unique molecular identifiers was made to individual cDNA molecules. Via MiXCR, TCRdb re-called the 5' RACE reads, giving one row per CDR3 protein. The sample comprises tens of thousands of distinct CDR3 sequences, about 15% of which are singletons, and less than 7% rests with the top ten. This chain joins TRBV12-5 and TRBJ2-3, with D perhaps TRBD1 (5 bases). The source of this sequence is an adult who was a healthcare worker with PCR-confirmed SARS-CoV-2 infection or an uninfected control (not recorded which). The sample consisted of whole blood. The CDR3, as DNA: TGTGCTAGTGGACCTGACAGCCTCCTCACAGATACGCAGTATTTT. This encodes CASGPDSLLTDTQYF. Combining the CDR3 with reference TRBV12-5 and TRBJ2-3 gives the whole variable domain DARVTQTPRHKVTEMGQEVTMRCQPILGHNTVFWYRQTMMQGLELLAYFRNRAPLDDSGMPKDRFSAEMPDATLATLKIQPSEPRDSAVYFCASGPDSLLTDTQYFGPGTRLTVL.